What follows are 16 T cell receptor beta chains derived from one specimen sequenced in a study of shared clonotypes between healthy human individuals. Naivety among CD8 cells was defined by CD45RO negativity and positive CCR7 selection, thereby excluding terminally differentiated effector memory CD45RA+ cells. Repertoires were generated with immunoSEQ multiplex PCR, while TCRdb's copy carries only in-frame clones and drops some. Of approximately 2,200,000 clones in the sample, about 93% were seen once. The source material was naive CD8+ T cells from PBMCs. The receptor source for this set is a man younger than 35 in good health. Some clones in this sample may be carry-over from other donors' samples.

The chain links TRBV11-2 to TRBJ2-4; TRBD2 matches 7 bases. V lost 0 bases to trimming and J lost 3 bases; unmatched junction nucleotides: 5. The V gene's germline CDR1 is SGHAT and CDR2 FQNNGV. This CDR3 region has 16 residues. This CDR3 reads CASSLDRGGGKNIQYF. CDR3 coding DNA: TGTGCCAGCAGCTTAGATCGGGGCGGGGGCAAAAACATTCAGTACTTC.

The rearrangement links TRBV10-1 to TRBJ2-1; D gene unclear. The CDR3 length is 14 residues. Germline V gene sequence: CDR1 WNHNN, CDR2 SYGVQD (reference sequence). The V gene lost 7 bases and the J gene lost 0 bases, with 10 bases spanning the gap. The CDR3 nucleotides are TGCGCCAGCAATGAAACGAACTCCTACAATGAGCAGTTCTTC. It yields the protein CASNETNSYNEQFF.

J is TRBJ2-7 and V is TRBV19, with D perhaps TRBD1 or TRBD2 (6 bases each). Trimming cost V 5 bases and J 5 bases, with 16 bases left between them. The CDR3 is 14 amino acids. Germline CDR1 LNHDA, CDR2 SQIVND (reference sequence). For the CDR3, the DNA is TGTGCCAGTAGTCCGGGGGCCGCTTGGCACGAGCAGTACTTC. Its protein product is CASSPGAAWHEQYF.

The CDR3, as DNA: TGTGCCAGCAGTTTTCTTCCGGGACAGGGATACACCGGGGAGCTGTTTTTT. Its translation is CASSFLPGQGYTGELFF. This chain joins TRBV28 and TRBJ2-2; 9 bases are a match to TRBD1. Germline-derived CDR1 and CDR2 are MDHEN and SYDVKM. V dropped 3 bases and J dropped 3; count of bases not matched to a gene: 8. This CDR3 is built from 17 residues.

The V and J genes are TRBV9 and TRBJ2-6; a possible D gene is TRBD1 (6 bases). Germline assignment: CDR1 SGDLS and CDR2 YYNGEE. The CDR3 spans 19 residues. V gave up 3 bases and J gave up 0 bases, with 19 bases separating them. CDR3 DNA: TGTGCCAGCAGCGCCTCTATCCAGGGGTTAAGCTCTGGGGCCAACGTCCTGACTTTC. Translated: CASSASIQGLSSGANVLTF.

About this clone itself: This same CDR3 is encoded by further DNA sequences in the sample. The chain is built from TRBV28 and TRBJ1-5, with D possibly being TRBD1 (6 bases). Trimming removed 2 bases at V and 7 bases at J, with 12 bases between. Germline V lookup: CDR1 MDHEN, CDR2 SYDVKM. The CDR3 has 14 residues. Here the CDR3 DNA reads TGTGCCAGCAGTTTAGAGGGGGGGAACCAGCCCCAGCATTTT. It translates to CASSLEGGNQPQHF.

The rearrangement joins TRBV28 to TRBJ2-1, with TRBD2 matching over 12 bases. The CDR3 contains 17 residues. The V gene's germline CDR1 is MDHEN and CDR2 SYDVKM. Trimming took 1 base from V and 4 from J; bases not matched to a gene: 5. The CDR3 loop reads CASSLSGGLAGYNEQFF. The CDR3 DNA reads TGTGCCAGCAGTTTATCCGGAGGACTAGCGGGGTACAATGAGCAGTTCTTC. Complete variable domain (other parts from reference TRBV28 and TRBJ2-1): DVKVTQSSRYLVKRTGEKVFLECVQDMDHENMFWYRQDPGLGLRLIYFSYDVKMKEKGDIPEGYSVSREKKERFSLILESASTNQTSMYLCASSLSGGLAGYNEQFFGPGTRLTVL.

This clone showed up just a few times. The same CDR3 is also encoded by other DNA sequences in this sample. The chain carries TRBV7-9 and TRBJ2-7; D is ambiguous. Germline CDR1 and CDR2: SEHNR and FQNEAQ (reference sequence). V was trimmed by 3 bases and J by 0 bases, leaving 0 bases between them. The CDR3 is 11 amino acids. CDR3 sequence (DNA): TGTGCCAGCAGCTTCTCCTACGAGCAGTACTTC. Translated: CASSFSYEQYF.

The CDR3 sequence is CASSLFKWAGGPGYEQYF. Written as DNA, the CDR3 is TGTGCCAGCAGTTTATTTAAGTGGGCGGGAGGGCCTGGATACGAGCAGTACTTC. The chain has TRBV28 and TRBJ2-7; 9 bases align to TRBD2. From germline, CDR1 is MDHEN and CDR2 SYDVKM. Germline trimming cut 1 base from V and 4 bases from J; bases unmatched to any gene: 14. CDR3 length: 18 residues.

This chain joins TRBV7-9 and TRBJ2-7; TRBD1 might be the D (6 bases). V lost 4 bases to trimming and J lost 2 bases, with 9 bases between them. Germline CDR1 reads SEHNR; CDR2 reads FQNEAQ (reference sequence). This CDR3 has 13 amino acids. CDR3 nucleotides: TGTGCCAGCAGCTGGTGGACAGCCTACGAGCAGTACTTC. It yields the protein CASSWWTAYEQYF. Complete variable domain (other parts from reference TRBV7-9 and TRBJ2-7): DTGVSQNPRHKITKRGQNVTFRCDPISEHNRLYWYRQTLGQGPEFLTYFQNEAQLEKSRLLSDRFSAERPKGSFSTLEIQRTEQGDSAMYLCASSWWTAYEQYFGPGTRLTVT.

The chain carries TRBV7-3 and TRBJ2-3, with 9 bases lining up with TRBD2. CDR1 is SGHTA, CDR2 FQGTGA, per germline. The junction had 7 bases not matched to a gene; V was cut back by 3 bases and J by 6 bases. The CDR3 totals 15 residues. In DNA, the CDR3 is TGTGCCAGCAGCTTCCTTAGCGGGAGTTTCGATACGCAGTATTTT. The encoded protein is CASSFLSGSFDTQYF.

The rearrangement uses TRBV5-6 and TRBJ2-1; 9 nucleotides agree with TRBD1. Germline V gene lookup returns CDR1 SGHDT and CDR2 YYEEEE. V shed 4 bases and J 8 bases; nucleotides not matched to a gene: 10. CDR3 length: 15 amino acids. The CDR3 DNA reads as TGTGCCAGCAGCGCGCTAAACAGGGGGCTCGATGAGCAGTTCTTC. Its translation: CASSALNRGLDEQFF.

In nucleotides, the CDR3 is TGTGCCAGCAGTTTCGCTAGGGGGGTCGGTGAGCAGTTCTTC. This encodes CASSFARGVGEQFF. V is TRBV28 and J is TRBJ2-1, with D tentatively TRBD1 or TRBD2 (6 bases each). CDR1 MDHEN and CDR2 SYDVKM come from the germline V gene. This CDR3 contains 14 residues. V lost 3 bases to trimming and J lost 9 bases, with 15 bases between them.

In regard to this clone: Additional DNA sequences in this sample encode the identical CDR3. This chain uses TRBV5-4 with TRBJ2-7, with D possibly matching TRBD2 (5 bases). This CDR3 spans 14 amino acids. V shed 0 bases and J shed 1 base, with 8 bases lying between them. Germline loops: CDR1 SGHNT, CDR2 YYREEE (reference sequence). This CDR3 reads CASSLDGESYEQYF. In nucleotides, the CDR3 is TGTGCCAGCAGCTTGGACGGGGAATCCTACGAGCAGTACTTC.

This clone occurred a few times. Within the sample, other DNA sequences also encode this same CDR3. The chain combines TRBV9 with TRBJ2-3, with unresolved D. Germline CDR1 reads SGDLS; CDR2 reads YYNGEE. This CDR3 comprises 11 residues. Between the trimmed V and J ends, which lost 3 bases and 2 bases, there was a span of 1 base. The DNA for the CDR3 is TGTGCCAGCAGCGCCACAGATACGCAGTATTTT. Translation: CASSATDTQYF. Filled out from reference TRBV9 and TRBJ2-3, the complete variable domain reads DSGVTQTPKHLITATGQRVTLRCSPRSGDLSVYWYQQSLDQGLQFLIQYYNGEERAKGNILERFSAQQFPDLHSELNLSSLELGDSALYFCASSATDTQYFGPGTRLTVL.

For this clone: This sample also contains other DNA sequences that code for the same CDR3. The rearrangement joins TRBV29-1 to TRBJ1-1; no definite D call. This CDR3 is 11 amino acids long. Germline V lookup: CDR1 SQVTM, CDR2 ANQGSEA. With 7 bases removed from V and 2 bases from J, the gap between germline ends came to 8 bases. CDR3 protein: CSALENTEAFF. The CDR3 region has the DNA TGCAGCGCCTTAGAAAACACTGAAGCTTTCTTT.